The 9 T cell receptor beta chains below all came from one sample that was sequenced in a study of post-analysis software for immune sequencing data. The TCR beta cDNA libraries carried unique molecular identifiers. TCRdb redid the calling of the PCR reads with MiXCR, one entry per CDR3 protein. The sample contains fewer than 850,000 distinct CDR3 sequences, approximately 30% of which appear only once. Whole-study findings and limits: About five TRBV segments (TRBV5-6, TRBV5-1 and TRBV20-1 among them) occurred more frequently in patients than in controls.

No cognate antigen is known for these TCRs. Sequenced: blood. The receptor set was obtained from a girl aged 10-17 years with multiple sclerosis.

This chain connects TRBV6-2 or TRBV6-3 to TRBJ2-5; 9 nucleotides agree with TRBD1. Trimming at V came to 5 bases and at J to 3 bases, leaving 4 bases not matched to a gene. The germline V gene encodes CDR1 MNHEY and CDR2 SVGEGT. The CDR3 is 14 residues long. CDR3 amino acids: CASSAGQGEETQYF. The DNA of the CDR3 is TGTGCCAGCAGTGCGGGACAGGGTGAAGAGACCCAGTACTTC.

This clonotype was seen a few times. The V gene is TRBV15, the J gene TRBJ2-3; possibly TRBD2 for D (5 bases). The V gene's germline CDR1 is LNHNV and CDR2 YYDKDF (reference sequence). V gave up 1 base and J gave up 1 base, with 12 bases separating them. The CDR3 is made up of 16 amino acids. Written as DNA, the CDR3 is TGTGCCACCAGCAGAGGGGTGGAGGTCGGCACAGATACGCAGTATTTT. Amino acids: CATSRGVEVGTDTQYF.

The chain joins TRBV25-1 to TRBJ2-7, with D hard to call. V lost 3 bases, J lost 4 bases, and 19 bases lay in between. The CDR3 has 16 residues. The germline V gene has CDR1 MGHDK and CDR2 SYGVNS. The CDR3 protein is CASSDCGTEGSYEQYF. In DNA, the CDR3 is TGTGCCAGCAGTGATTGTGGAACTGAAGGGTCATACGAGCAGTACTTC.

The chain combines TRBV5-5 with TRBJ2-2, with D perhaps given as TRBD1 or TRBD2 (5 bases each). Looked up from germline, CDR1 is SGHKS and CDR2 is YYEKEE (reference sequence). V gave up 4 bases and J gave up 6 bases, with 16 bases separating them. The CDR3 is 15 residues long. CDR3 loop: CASSPHGGGSGELFF. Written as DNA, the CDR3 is TGTGCCAGCAGCCCCCATGGGGGTGGATCCGGGGAGCTGTTTTTT.

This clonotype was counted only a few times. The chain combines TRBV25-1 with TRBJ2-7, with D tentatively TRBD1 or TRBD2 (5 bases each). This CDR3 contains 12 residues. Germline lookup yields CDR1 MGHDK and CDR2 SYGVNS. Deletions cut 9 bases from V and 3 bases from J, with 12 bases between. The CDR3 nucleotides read TGTGCCAGTGAGGGGACCTACTACGAGCAGTACTTC. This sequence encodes CASEGTYYEQYF.

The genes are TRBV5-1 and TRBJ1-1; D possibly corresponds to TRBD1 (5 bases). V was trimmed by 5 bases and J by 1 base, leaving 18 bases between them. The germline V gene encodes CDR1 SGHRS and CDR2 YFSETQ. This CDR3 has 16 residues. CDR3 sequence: CASRRGHGVGNTEAFF. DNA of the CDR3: TGCGCCAGCAGACGCGGACACGGCGTAGGGAACACTGAAGCTTTCTTT.

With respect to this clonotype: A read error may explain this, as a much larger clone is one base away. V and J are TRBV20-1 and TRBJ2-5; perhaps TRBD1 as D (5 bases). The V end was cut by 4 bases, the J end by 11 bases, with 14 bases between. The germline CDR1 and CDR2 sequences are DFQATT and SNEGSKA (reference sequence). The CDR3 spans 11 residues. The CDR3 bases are TGCAGTGCTATCCAGGGCTATGAGCAGTACTTC. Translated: CSAIQGYEQYF.

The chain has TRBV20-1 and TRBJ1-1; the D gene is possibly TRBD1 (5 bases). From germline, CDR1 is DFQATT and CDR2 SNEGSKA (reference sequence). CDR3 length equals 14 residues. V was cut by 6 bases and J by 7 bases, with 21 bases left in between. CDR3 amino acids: CSATIGAGLLEAFF. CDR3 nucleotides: TGCAGTGCCACAATTGGGGCGGGGCTACTTGAAGCTTTCTTT.

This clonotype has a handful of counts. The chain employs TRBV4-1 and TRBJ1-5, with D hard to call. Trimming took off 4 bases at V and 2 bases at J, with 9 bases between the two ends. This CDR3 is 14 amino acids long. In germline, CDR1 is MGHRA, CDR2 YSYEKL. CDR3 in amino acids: CASSPIGRNQPQHF. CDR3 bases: TGCGCCAGCAGCCCAATTGGACGCAATCAGCCCCAGCATTTT.